These T cell receptor beta chains were read from a single sample in a study of CD8 T cells in ankylosing spondylitis. TCRdb called the 5' RACE reads again in MiXCR, with one record for every CDR3 protein. Here the sample spans 200,000 to 250,000 distinct CDR3 sequences, approximately 7.4% being singletons. The sample was blood, either unsorted or a sorted T cell fraction (not recorded which). Receptors were obtained from a male donor with ankylosing spondylitis. CDR3s include the opening cysteine and the closing phenylalanine or tryptophan. Clone size is not always given. Where it is, it says once, few, many or a class for expanded clones.

v_call: TRBV7-9
clone_size: many
j_call: TRBJ2-5
cdr3_aa: CASSSTGGETQYF

v_call: TRBV7-8
clone_size: NA
j_call: TRBJ2-7
cdr3_aa: CASSLGGARPYEQYF

v_call: TRBV20-1
clone_size: many
j_call: TRBJ1-2
cdr3_aa: CSALGRTRNYGYTF

v_call: TRBV27
clone_size: few
j_call: TRBJ2-1
cdr3_aa: CASSLLLASGLHEQFF

v_call: TRBV28
clone_size: many
j_call: TRBJ2-1
cdr3_aa: CASSSGYEVSYNEQFF

v_call: TRBV6-6
clone_size: NA
j_call: TRBJ1-2
cdr3_aa: CASSYEGYTF

v_call: TRBV6-4
clone_size: NA
j_call: TRBJ1-2
cdr3_aa: CASSDQVGYGYTF

v_call: TRBV4-1
clone_size: many
j_call: TRBJ1-3
cdr3_aa: CASSQVNLGNTIYF

v_call: TRBV4-3
clone_size: many
j_call: TRBJ2-6
cdr3_aa: CASSFASGANVLTF

v_call: TRBV5-1
clone_size: many
j_call: TRBJ2-3
cdr3_aa: CASSLAVAGIRGTDTQYF

v_call: TRBV9
clone_size: many
j_call: TRBJ1-1
cdr3_aa: CASSVDDFGYTEAFF

v_call: TRBV7-9
clone_size: many
j_call: TRBJ2-5
cdr3_aa: CASSFGDSRLVETQYF

v_call: TRBV20-1
clone_size: many
j_call: TRBJ2-5
cdr3_aa: CSARPSGRSETQYF

v_call: TRBV5-6
clone_size: many
j_call: TRBJ2-7
cdr3_aa: CASSLRIGSKSYEQYF

v_call: TRBV27
clone_size: NA
j_call: TRBJ1-5
cdr3_aa: CASSLRGLNQPQHF

v_call: TRBV28
clone_size: many
j_call: TRBJ2-7
cdr3_aa: CASSPVGTGEGEQYF

v_call: TRBV30
clone_size: many
j_call: TRBJ1-3
cdr3_aa: CACTGFLDTIYF

v_call: TRBV7-9
clone_size: many
j_call: TRBJ2-5
cdr3_aa: CASTAWRETQYF

v_call: TRBV6-1
clone_size: many
j_call: TRBJ2-1
cdr3_aa: CASSRQGLADEQFF

v_call: TRBV29-1
clone_size: many
j_call: TRBJ1-1
cdr3_aa: CSGEGNTEAFF

v_call: TRBV7-9
clone_size: many
j_call: TRBJ2-7
cdr3_aa: CASELQGSYEQYF

v_call: TRBV4-3
clone_size: few
j_call: TRBJ2-1
cdr3_aa: CASSPVEKTFSYNEQFF

v_call: TRBV4-3
clone_size: NA
j_call: TRBJ1-2
cdr3_aa: CASSQDGGTNYGYTF

v_call: TRBV7-8
clone_size: NA
j_call: TRBJ2-3
cdr3_aa: CASRKLAGGRTDTQYF

v_call: TRBV4-3
clone_size: many
j_call: TRBJ1-2
cdr3_aa: CASSQDLPPTWNGYTF

v_call: TRBV4-1
clone_size: few
j_call: TRBJ2-7
cdr3_aa: CASSQVMDRSYEQYF

v_call: TRBV30
clone_size: NA
j_call: TRBJ2-1
cdr3_aa: CAWARTSGRYNEQFF

v_call: TRBV3-1
clone_size: few
j_call: TRBJ2-1
cdr3_aa: CASSQTWSSGTKSSYNEQFF

v_call: TRBV5-6
clone_size: few
j_call: TRBJ2-2
cdr3_aa: CASSFGSQGLLFF

v_call: TRBV5-5
clone_size: many
j_call: TRBJ2-1
cdr3_aa: CASSLEFNEQFF

v_call: TRBV4-3
clone_size: many
j_call: TRBJ2-1
cdr3_aa: CASSLLGRDNEQFF

v_call: TRBV7-9
clone_size: many
j_call: TRBJ1-1
cdr3_aa: CASRTGSPEAFF

v_call: TRBV5-1
clone_size: few
j_call: TRBJ2-5
cdr3_aa: CASSSGTISQETQYF

v_call: TRBV4-3
clone_size: many
j_call: TRBJ2-3
cdr3_aa: CASSQGRNSGLRDTQYF

v_call: TRBV11-2
clone_size: many
j_call: TRBJ1-2
cdr3_aa: CASSLSQGLSSYGYTF

v_call: TRBV2
clone_size: few
j_call: TRBJ2-4
cdr3_aa: CASRGTRVNIQYF

v_call: TRBV5-6
clone_size: many
j_call: TRBJ1-2
cdr3_aa: CASSLDLGLNYGYTF

v_call: TRBV6-5
clone_size: many
j_call: TRBJ2-2
cdr3_aa: CASSYLAENTGELFF

v_call: TRBV9
clone_size: many
j_call: TRBJ1-2
cdr3_aa: CASNPSGTGSGGYTF

v_call: TRBV7-2
clone_size: many
j_call: TRBJ1-1
cdr3_aa: CASSPARGKNTEAFF

v_call: TRBV20-1
clone_size: many
j_call: TRBJ2-7
cdr3_aa: CSADGVLGTHPWEQYF

v_call: TRBV4-1
clone_size: few
j_call: TRBJ2-7
cdr3_aa: CASSQDQRGGQYEQYF

v_call: TRBV28
clone_size: few
j_call: TRBJ2-1
cdr3_aa: CASSFYAGSSSRYNEQFF

v_call: TRBV7-8
clone_size: many
j_call: TRBJ2-3
cdr3_aa: CASSLFSTQVEGTDTQYF

v_call: TRBV28
clone_size: many
j_call: TRBJ2-3
cdr3_aa: CASSLADTQYF

v_call: TRBV14
clone_size: few
j_call: TRBJ2-1
cdr3_aa: CASSGSGRGTYNEQFF

v_call: TRBV27
clone_size: many
j_call: TRBJ2-7
cdr3_aa: CASSQGQLSYEQYF

v_call: TRBV29-1
clone_size: many
j_call: TRBJ1-2
cdr3_aa: CSVNPRGASGGYTF

v_call: TRBV19
clone_size: NA
j_call: TRBJ1-5
cdr3_aa: CASSIEVNQPQHF

v_call: TRBV5-1
clone_size: many
j_call: TRBJ1-1
cdr3_aa: CASSSSREKATEAFF

v_call: TRBV7-6
clone_size: NA
j_call: TRBJ1-5
cdr3_aa: CASSPGITHDQPQHF

v_call: TRBV28
clone_size: many
j_call: TRBJ2-5
cdr3_aa: CASSSPREGPPGETQYF

v_call: TRBV20-1
clone_size: many
j_call: TRBJ2-7
cdr3_aa: CSASWLGVMGEQYF